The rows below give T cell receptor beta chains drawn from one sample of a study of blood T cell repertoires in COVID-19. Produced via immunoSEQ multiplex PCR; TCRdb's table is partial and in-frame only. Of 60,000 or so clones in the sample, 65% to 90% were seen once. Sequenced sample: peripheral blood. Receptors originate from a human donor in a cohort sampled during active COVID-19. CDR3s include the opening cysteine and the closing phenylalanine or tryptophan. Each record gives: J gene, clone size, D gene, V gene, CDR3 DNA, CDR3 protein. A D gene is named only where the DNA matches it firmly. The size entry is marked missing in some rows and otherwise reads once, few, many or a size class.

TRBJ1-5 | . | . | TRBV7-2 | TGTGCCAGCAGCGACCGGGGGGATCAGCCCCAGCATTTT | CASSDRGDQPQHF
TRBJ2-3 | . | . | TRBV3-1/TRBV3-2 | TGTGCCAGCAGCCTAGCGGCAGATACGCAGTATTTT | CASSLAADTQYF
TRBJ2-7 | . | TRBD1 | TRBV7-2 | TGTGCCAGCAGCTCGACCGGGACAGGGAGGGTCAACGAGCAGTACTTC | CASSSTGTGRVNEQYF
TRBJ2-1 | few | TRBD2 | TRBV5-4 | TGTGCCAGCAGCGCACCTACTAGCGGATCCTACAATGAGCAGTTCTTC | CASSAPTSGSYNEQFF
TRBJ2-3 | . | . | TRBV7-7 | TGTGCCAGCAGCTTAGTTCCAGGGATCACAGATACGCAGTATTTT | CASSLVPGITDTQYF
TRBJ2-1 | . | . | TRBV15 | TGTGCCACCAGCAGAGGCCCCGGACAGATATACAATGAGCAGTTCTTC | CATSRGPGQIYNEQFF
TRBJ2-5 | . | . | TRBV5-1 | TGCGCCAGCAGCTTTCAGGTTTTGGGCGCCGAGACCCAGTACTTC | CASSFQVLGAETQYF
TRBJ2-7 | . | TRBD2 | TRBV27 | TGTGCCAGCAGCGAGGGACTAGCGGCCTCCTACGAGCAGTACTTC | CASSEGLAASYEQYF
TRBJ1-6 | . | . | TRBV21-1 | TGTGCCAGCACACAGGGGGCGGGGGCGGAGAATTCACCCCTCCACTTT | CASTQGAGAENSPLHF
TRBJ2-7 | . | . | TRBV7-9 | TGTGCCAGCAGCCCGCGGGGACTCACCACCCGAGTCAACGAGCAGTACTTC | CASSPRGLTTRVNEQYF
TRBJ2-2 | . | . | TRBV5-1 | TGCGCCAGCAGCTCTCCCGGGGGGCGGGCCGGGGAGCTGTTTTTT | CASSSPGGRAGELFF
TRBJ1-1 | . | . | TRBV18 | TGTGCCAGCTCACCAAACGGGATGAACACTGAAGCTTTCTTT | CASSPNGMNTEAFF
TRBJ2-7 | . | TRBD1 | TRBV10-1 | TGCGCCAGCAGTGAGTATCGGACAGGCCGACGGGAGCAGTACTTC | CASSEYRTGRREQYF
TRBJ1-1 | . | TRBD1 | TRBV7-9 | TGTGCCAGCAACAAACAGGGGCCGACTGAAGCTTTCTTT | CASNKQGPTEAFF
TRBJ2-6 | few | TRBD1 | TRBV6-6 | TGTGCCAGCAGTTACCAACAGGGGGCTGGGGCCAACGTCCTGACTTTC | CASSYQQGAGANVLTF
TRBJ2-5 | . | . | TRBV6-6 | TGTGCCAGCAGTTACTCCGCGTACCAAGAGACCCAGTACTTC | CASSYSAYQETQYF
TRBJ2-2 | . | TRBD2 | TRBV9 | TGTGCCAGCAGCGTGTCCAGCGGGGGCTCCGGGGAGCTGTTTTTT | CASSVSSGGSGELFF
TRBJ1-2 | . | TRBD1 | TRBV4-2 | TGTGCCAGCAGCCAAGAACCGGGACAGGGGATATATGGCTACACCTTC | CASSQEPGQGIYGYTF
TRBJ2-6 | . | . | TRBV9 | TGTGCCAGCAGCGTACGGTCTGGGGCCAACGTCCTGACTTTC | CASSVRSGANVLTF
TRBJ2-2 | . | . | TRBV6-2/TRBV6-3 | TGTGCCAGCAGTTACCCAACGCTTTGGGGAGGTAGTTCCTCGAACACCGGGGAGCTGTTTTTT | CASSYPTLWGGSSSNTGELFF
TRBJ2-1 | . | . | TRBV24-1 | TGTGCCACCAGGGCCTCTGAGGGAACCTACAATGAGCAGTTCTTC | CATRASEGTYNEQFF
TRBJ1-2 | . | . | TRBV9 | TGTGCCAGCAGCCCCGGGTCGAGTAGTTGGGTTAACTATGGCTACACCTTC | CASSPGSSSWVNYGYTF
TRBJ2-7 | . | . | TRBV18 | TGTGCCAGCTCACCAATGAGCAAAGACGAGCAGTACTTC | CASSPMSKDEQYF
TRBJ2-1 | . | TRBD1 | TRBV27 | TGTGCCAGCAGTTTCCCCCCTCGGGACAGGGGTTACAATGAGCAGTTCTTC | CASSFPPRDRGYNEQFF
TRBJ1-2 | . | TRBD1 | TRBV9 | TGTGCCAGCAGCCTCGAGGCACAGGGGAGCTTCGCTGGCTACACCTTC | CASSLEAQGSFAGYTF
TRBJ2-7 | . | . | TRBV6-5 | TGTGCCAGCAGTTACTTCGGGACATATTCCTACGAGCAGTACTTC | CASSYFGTYSYEQYF
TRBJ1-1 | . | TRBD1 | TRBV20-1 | TGCAGCATTCAGGGGGACACTGAAGCTTTCTTT | CSIQGDTEAFF
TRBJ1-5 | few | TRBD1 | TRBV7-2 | TGTGCCAGCAGCCAGACAGGGGGGGCACAGCCCCAGCATTTT | CASSQTGGAQPQHF
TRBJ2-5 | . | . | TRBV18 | TGTGCCAGCTCACCCAAAGGAGTAGGGGGAGAGACCCAGTACTTC | CASSPKGVGGETQYF
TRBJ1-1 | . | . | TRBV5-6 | TGTGCCAGCAGCTTGGTAGTAGGCAGGGGTGAAGCTTTCTTT | CASSLVVGRGEAFF
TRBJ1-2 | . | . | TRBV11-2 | TGTGCCAGCAGCTTAGCTTCGAACTATGGCTACACCTTC | CASSLASNYGYTF
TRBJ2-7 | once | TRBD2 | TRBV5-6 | TGTGCCAGCAGCTTGGGGGCAGCGGGGGGGCACTACGAGCAGTACTTC | CASSLGAAGGHYEQYF
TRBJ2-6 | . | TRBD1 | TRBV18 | TGTGCCAGCTCGCCGGACAGGGCTGGGGCCAACGTCCTGACTTTC | CASSPDRAGANVLTF
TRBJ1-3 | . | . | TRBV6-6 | TGTGCCAGCAGTCCACAGGTCCCTGGAAACACCATATATTTT | CASSPQVPGNTIYF
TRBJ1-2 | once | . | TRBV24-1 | TGTGCCACCGAGGCCAGAAACCAAAGCTATGGCTACACCTTC | CATEARNQSYGYTF